This paragraph reports one TCR beta chain. Its target is not known. The sample is drawn from a study of T cell responses to AZD1222 COVID-19 vaccine. Whole-study results and caveats: Spike-specific TCR breadth and depth rose after two AZD1222 doses.

Profiled with immunoSEQ multiplex PCR; TCRdb holds only in-frame clones, not every one. The sample lists about 86,000 clones, under 95% occurring once. This CDR3 has 14 residues. Per germline, CDR1 ENHRY and CDR2 SYGVKD. The germline V and J ends were trimmed by 2 bases and 7 bases, with 12 bases remaining between them. This rearrangement joins TRBV10-3 to TRBJ1-5; no clear D gene. The sequence derives from an adult in good health. The source was peripheral blood, collected on day 0 of AZD1222 vaccination. CDR3 amino acids: CAISEVGVDQPQHF. The CDR3 region has the DNA TGTGCCATCAGTGAGGTCGGGGTCGACCAGCCCCAGCATTTT.